The 6 T cell receptor beta chains reported below all come from one sample, sequenced in a study of cytomegalovirus exposure and HLA in healthy donors. Clones were sequenced by immunoSEQ multiplex PCR, and TCRdb holds only the in-frame ones, with some missing. The sample consists of 200,000 to 250,000 clones, 70% to 90% of them appearing once. What was sequenced was PBMCs. These receptors all stem from a woman between 18 and 30 years old in good health and CMV-seronegative.

V is TRBV11-3 and J is TRBJ1-1; D possibly corresponds to TRBD1 (5 bases). Germline V gives CDR1 SGHNT, CDR2 YENEEA. The CDR3 has 14 amino acids. Trimming cost V 3 bases and J 0 bases, with 8 bases left between them. In DNA, the CDR3 is TGTGCCAGCAGCTTGGGACGGATGAACACTGAAGCTTTCTTT. Protein product: CASSLGRMNTEAFF.

This chain links TRBV29-1 with TRBJ2-3; 8 bases align to TRBD2. The V gene's germline CDR1 is SQVTM and CDR2 ANQGSEA. The CDR3 consists of 15 residues. The V and J ends lost 4 bases and 3 bases, in that order; junction bases with no gene match: 9. For the CDR3, the DNA is TGCAGCGTTGTCTCCCTAGCGGGTATAACAGATACGCAGTATTTT. This encodes CSVVSLAGITDTQYF.

The V and J genes are TRBV18 and TRBJ1-5; 7 nucleotides line up with TRBD1. The CDR3 runs to 15 residues. Germline lookup yields CDR1 KGHSH and CDR2 LQKENI. The V and J ends lost 5 bases and 3 bases, in that order; junction bases with no gene match: 7. The DNA for the CDR3 is TGTGCCAGCTCATACACAGGGGCTTTCAATCAGCCCCAGCATTTT. It codes for CASSYTGAFNQPQHF.

The chain joins TRBV5-1 to TRBJ2-3; a possible D gene is TRBD2 (5 bases). Germline V gene lookup returns CDR1 SGHRS and CDR2 YFSETQ. With 5 bases removed from V and 7 bases from J, the gap between germline ends came to 14 bases. This CDR3 is built from 13 residues. CDR3 sequence reads: CASRDSSGYTQYF. CDR3 nucleotides: TGCGCCAGCAGGGACTCGTCTGGCTATACGCAGTATTTT.

This clone has more than one count but fewer than ten. This chain links TRBV6-1 with TRBJ2-3; 7 bases fit TRBD2. The germline V gene has CDR1 MNHNS and CDR2 SASEGT. CDR3 size: 15 residues. With 3 bases clipped from V and 4 bases from J, the junction kept 7 bases outside the gene matches. CDR3 DNA: TGTGCCAGCAGTGAGGCTAGCGGAGTCGCAGATACGCAGTATTTT. It translates to CASSEASGVADTQYF.

The V call is TRBV11-2, the J call TRBJ1-2; D gene unclear. CDR3 length: 16 amino acids. Germline V gene data show CDR1 as SGHAT and CDR2 as FQNNGV. V gave up 5 bases and J gave up 3 bases, with 19 bases separating them. This CDR3 reads CASSPRIRSLDYGYTF. In nucleotides, the CDR3 is TGTGCCAGCAGCCCTAGGATCAGGAGCCTTGACTATGGCTACACCTTC. The whole variable domain, filled in from reference TRBV11-2 and TRBJ1-2, reads EAGVAQSPRYKIIEKRQSVAFWCNPISGHATLYWYQQILGQGPKLLIQFQNNGVVDDSQLPKDRFSAERLKGVDSTLKIQPAKLEDSAVYLCASSPRIRSLDYGYTFGSGTRLTVV.